A selection of T cell receptor beta chains follows, all from one sample in a study of T-cell memory formation after mild COVID-19. TCRdb re-derived calls from the 5' RACE reads in MiXCR, one entry per CDR3 protein. The sample includes some 210,000 distinct CDR3 sequences, under 12% of them seen just once. The sample taken for sequencing was PBMCs or a T cell subset sorted from them (not recorded which). The source of these receptors is a man between 18 and 35 years old who had mild COVID-19 (a few samples of this study predate the infection). Cell type and time point are not known. Both conserved end residues are part of each CDR3. A clone size is listed for some rows: how often the clone was seen (once, few, many), or a class if it is expanded.

>few|TRBV7-9|TRBJ2-2
CASSLPGTRNTGELFF
>few|TRBV6-2/TRBV6-3|TRBJ2-3
CASRDQADTQYF
>NA|TRBV20-1|TRBJ2-5
CSARDRRPLNPYQETQYF
>NA|TRBV7-2|TRBJ1-2
CASSGTVQSGGYTF
>NA|TRBV4-3|TRBJ2-3
CASSRGTGYQTDTQYF
>few|TRBV12-3/TRBV12-4|TRBJ1-5
CASSLRGQQPQHF
>many|TRBV7-9|TRBJ1-2
CASSRGGGYGYTF
>few|TRBV5-6|TRBJ2-1
CASRGLEEQFF
>few|TRBV6-6|TRBJ1-5
CASSSQDRVQPQHF
>few|TRBV5-1|TRBJ1-3
CASSLAGTSSGNTIYF
>NA|TRBV10-3|TRBJ2-2
CAISESGGTGKTGELFF
>NA|TRBV12-3/TRBV12-4|TRBJ1-5
CASRSEPGQGVQPQHF
>NA|TRBV4-3|TRBJ2-5
CASSSGTSGWGTQYF
>NA|TRBV5-6|TRBJ2-7
CASSLTGFHEQYF
>NA|TRBV7-9|TRBJ2-1
CASRGGRIDEQFF
>NA|TRBV3-1|TRBJ2-5
CASSLRTDSYQETQYF
>NA|TRBV12-3/TRBV12-4|TRBJ1-1
CASSFLEGATEAFF
>many|TRBV7-2|TRBJ2-2
CASSLSGGPGELFF
>few|TRBV7-2|TRBJ1-5
CASSSTGAYQPQHF
>few|TRBV20-1|TRBJ1-4
CSARQGSPGEKLFF
>few|TRBV7-2|TRBJ1-1
CASSLLLTEAFF
>NA|TRBV28|TRBJ2-6
CASTGNPDANVLTF
>NA|TRBV12-3/TRBV12-4|TRBJ2-3
CASRGVSDTQYF
>NA|TRBV7-3|TRBJ2-2
CASSLGSRVGELFF
>NA|TRBV7-2|TRBJ2-5
CASSSGGVGQETQYF
>once|TRBV13|TRBJ2-7
CASSFAGDYEQYF
>NA|TRBV20-1|TRBJ2-1
CSASGGGNEQFF
>NA|TRBV7-6|TRBJ2-6
CASSRGQTSGANVLTF
>NA|TRBV21-1|TRBJ1-1
CASPKDTWQLNTEAFF
>NA|TRBV10-3|TRBJ2-5
CAISDAEETQYF
>NA|TRBV5-4|TRBJ2-3
CASTPRGGDTQYF
>NA|TRBV9|TRBJ2-2
CASSVGNRLTTGELFF
>once|TRBV20-1|TRBJ2-3
CSATQRGYTDTQYF
>few|TRBV5-1|TRBJ2-7
CASSLGGPSYEQYF
>NA|TRBV4-2|TRBJ2-3
CASATTMRGGTDTQYF
>NA|TRBV5-4|TRBJ2-1
CASSKDSSSYNEQFF
>many|TRBV7-2|TRBJ1-4
CASSLGGSNEKLFF